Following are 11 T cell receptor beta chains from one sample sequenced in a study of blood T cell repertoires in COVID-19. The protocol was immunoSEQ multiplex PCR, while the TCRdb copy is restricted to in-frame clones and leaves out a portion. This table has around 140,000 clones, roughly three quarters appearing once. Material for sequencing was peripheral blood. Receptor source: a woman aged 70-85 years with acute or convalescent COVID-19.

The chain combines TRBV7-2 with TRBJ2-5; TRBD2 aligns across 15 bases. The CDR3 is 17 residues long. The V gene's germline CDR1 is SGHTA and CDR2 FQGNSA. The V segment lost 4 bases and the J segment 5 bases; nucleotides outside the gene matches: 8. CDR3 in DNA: TGTGCCAGCAGCTCCCGCCCTGGGACTAGCGGGGGGGAGACCCAGTACTTC. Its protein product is CASSSRPGTSGGETQYF.

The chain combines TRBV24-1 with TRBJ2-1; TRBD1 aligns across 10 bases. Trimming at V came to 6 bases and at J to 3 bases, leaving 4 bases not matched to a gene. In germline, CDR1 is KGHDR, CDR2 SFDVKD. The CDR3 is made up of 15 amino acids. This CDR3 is CATSPRDRGYNEQFF. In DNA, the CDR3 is TGTGCCACCAGTCCCCGGGACAGGGGCTACAATGAGCAGTTCTTC.

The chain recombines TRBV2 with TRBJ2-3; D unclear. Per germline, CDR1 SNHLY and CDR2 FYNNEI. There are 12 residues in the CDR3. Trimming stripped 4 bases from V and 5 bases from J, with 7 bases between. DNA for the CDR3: TGTGCCAGCAGTGCTAGAAGAGATACGCAGTATTTT. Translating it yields CASSARRDTQYF.

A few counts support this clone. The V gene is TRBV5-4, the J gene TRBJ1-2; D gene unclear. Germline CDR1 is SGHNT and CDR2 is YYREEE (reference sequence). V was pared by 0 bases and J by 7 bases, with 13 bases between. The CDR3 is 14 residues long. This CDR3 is CASSLDGGAGGYTF. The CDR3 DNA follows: TGTGCCAGCAGCTTGGACGGAGGCGCGGGTGGCTACACCTTC.

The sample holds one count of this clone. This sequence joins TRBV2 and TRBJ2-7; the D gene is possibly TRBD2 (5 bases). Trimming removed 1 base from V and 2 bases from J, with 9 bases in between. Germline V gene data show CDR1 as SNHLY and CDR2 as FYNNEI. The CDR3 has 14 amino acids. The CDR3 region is CASSEGLATYEQYF. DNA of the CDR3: TGTGCCAGCAGTGAAGGGCTAGCCACCTACGAGCAGTACTTC.

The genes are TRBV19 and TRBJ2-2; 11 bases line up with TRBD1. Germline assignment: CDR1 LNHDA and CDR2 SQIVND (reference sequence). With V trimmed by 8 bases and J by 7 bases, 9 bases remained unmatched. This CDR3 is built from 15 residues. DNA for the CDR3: TGTGCCAGTTCCCGGGACAGGGGGATCGGCGGGGAGCTGTTTTTT. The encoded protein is CASSRDRGIGGELFF.

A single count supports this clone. DNA of the CDR3: TGTGCCAGCAGCCGAGAGGGGGTGGTTAATTCACCCCTCCACTTT. Amino acids: CASSREGVVNSPLHF. The V and J genes are TRBV9 and TRBJ1-6, with D tentatively TRBD1 (6 bases). CDR1 is SGDLS, CDR2 YYNGEE, per germline. Trimming cost V 4 bases and J 6 bases, with 14 bases left between them. CDR3 length equals 15 residues.

In nucleotides, the CDR3 is TGTGCCAGCAGTTGGAGTCCTACAGGGGGCCCTTTCTCCTACGAGCAGTACTTC. The encoded protein is CASSWSPTGGPFSYEQYF. This sequence joins TRBV28 and TRBJ2-7, with TRBD1 identical over 9 bases. Trimming at V came to 4 bases and at J to 0 bases, leaving 13 bases not matched to a gene. This CDR3 spans 18 amino acids. Germline CDR1 reads MDHEN; CDR2 reads SYDVKM.

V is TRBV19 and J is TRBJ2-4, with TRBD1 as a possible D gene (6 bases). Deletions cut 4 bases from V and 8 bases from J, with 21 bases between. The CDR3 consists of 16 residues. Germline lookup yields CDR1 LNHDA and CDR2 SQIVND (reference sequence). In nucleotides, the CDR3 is TGTGCCAGTAGTACTCCTCTCGCAGGGGAAAGGGACATTCAGTACTTC. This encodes CASSTPLAGERDIQYF. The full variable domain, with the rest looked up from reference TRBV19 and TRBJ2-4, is DGGITQSPKYLFRKEGQNVTLSCEQNLNHDAMYWYRQDPGQGLRLIYYSQIVNDFQKGDIAEGYSVSREKKESFPLTVTSAQKNPTAFYLCASSTPLAGERDIQYFGAGTRLSVL.

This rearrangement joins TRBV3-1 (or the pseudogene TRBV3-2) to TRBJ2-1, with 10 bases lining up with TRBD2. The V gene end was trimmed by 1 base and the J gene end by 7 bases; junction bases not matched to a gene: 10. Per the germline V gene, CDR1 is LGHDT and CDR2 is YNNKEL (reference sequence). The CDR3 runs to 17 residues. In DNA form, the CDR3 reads TGTGCCAGCAGCCAAGTTTTAGCACTAGCGGGAAGGAATGAGCAGTTCTTC. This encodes CASSQVLALAGRNEQFF.

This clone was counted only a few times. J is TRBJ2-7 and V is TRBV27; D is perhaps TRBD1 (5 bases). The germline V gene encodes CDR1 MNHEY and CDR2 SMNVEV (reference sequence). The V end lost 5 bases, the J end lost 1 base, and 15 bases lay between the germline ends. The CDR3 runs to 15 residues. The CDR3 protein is CASSLAGLGSYEQYF. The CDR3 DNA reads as TGTGCCAGCAGTCTCGCAGGGTTGGGGTCCTACGAGCAGTACTTC.